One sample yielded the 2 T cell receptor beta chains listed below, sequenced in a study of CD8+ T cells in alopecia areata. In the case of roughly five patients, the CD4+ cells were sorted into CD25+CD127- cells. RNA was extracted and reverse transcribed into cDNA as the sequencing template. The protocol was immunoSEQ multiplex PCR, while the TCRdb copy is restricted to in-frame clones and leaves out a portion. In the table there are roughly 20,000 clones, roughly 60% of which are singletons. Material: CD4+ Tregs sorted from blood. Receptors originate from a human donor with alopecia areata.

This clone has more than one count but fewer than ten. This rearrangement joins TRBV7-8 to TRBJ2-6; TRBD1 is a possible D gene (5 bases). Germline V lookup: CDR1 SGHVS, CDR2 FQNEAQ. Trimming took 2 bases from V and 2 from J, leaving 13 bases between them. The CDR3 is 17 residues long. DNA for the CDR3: TGTGCCAGCAGCTTAAGGGGATACCACCCTGGGGCCAACGTCCTGACTTTC. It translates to CASSLRGYHPGANVLTF.

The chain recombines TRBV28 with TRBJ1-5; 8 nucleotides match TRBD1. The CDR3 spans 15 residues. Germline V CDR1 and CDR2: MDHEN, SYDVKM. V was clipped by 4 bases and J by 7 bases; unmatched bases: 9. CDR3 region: CASSWGRGRGQPQHF. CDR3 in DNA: TGTGCCAGCAGTTGGGGCAGGGGGCGCGGACAGCCCCAGCATTTT.